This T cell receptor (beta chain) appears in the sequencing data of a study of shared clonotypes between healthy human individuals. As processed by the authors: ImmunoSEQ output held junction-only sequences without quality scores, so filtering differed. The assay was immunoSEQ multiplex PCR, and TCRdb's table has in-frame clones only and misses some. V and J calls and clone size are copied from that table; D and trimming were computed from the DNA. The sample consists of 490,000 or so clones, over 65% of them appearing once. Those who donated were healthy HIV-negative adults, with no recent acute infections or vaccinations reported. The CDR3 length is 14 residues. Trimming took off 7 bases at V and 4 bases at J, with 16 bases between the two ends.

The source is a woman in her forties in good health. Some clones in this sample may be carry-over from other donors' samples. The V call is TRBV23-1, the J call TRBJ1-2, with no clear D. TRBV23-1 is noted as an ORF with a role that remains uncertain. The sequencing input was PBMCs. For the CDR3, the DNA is TGCGCCAGCATCGGCGACCCGAGGTCCTATGGCTACACCTTC. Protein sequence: CASIGDPRSYGYTF.